Listed below are T cell receptor beta chains from one sample, sequenced in a study of identical twins. Using its own MiXCR run on the 5' RACE reads, TCRdb lists one record per CDR3 protein. The sample shows more than 600,000 distinct CDR3 sequences, around a sixth of them seen only once. Another study also made use of these data, one on T cells expressing NK-cell markers.

Source material: PBMCs. All receptors come from a woman under 30 in good health. The CDR3 runs from the conserved cysteine through the conserved F or W. Each record gives: D gene, J gene, V gene, clone size, CDR3 DNA, CDR3 protein. A D gene is named only where the DNA matches it firmly. The size entry is marked missing in some rows and otherwise reads once, few, many or a size class.

-,TRBJ1-6,TRBV10-3,few,TGTGCCAGCCGGGACGACTATAATTCACCCCTCCACTTT,CASRDDYNSPLHF
-,TRBJ1-2,TRBV20-1,many,TGCAGTGCTAGATCAGGAGACTATGGCTACACCTTC,CSARSGDYGYTF
TRBD1,TRBJ2-1,TRBV29-1,many,TGCAGCGCCTCCGGGACAGGGGTTGATGAGCAGTTCTTC,CSASGTGVDEQFF
TRBD2,TRBJ2-1,TRBV9,few,TGTGCCAGCAGCGGCACTAGCGGGAGTGCAAATGAGCAGTTCTTC,CASSGTSGSANEQFF
-,TRBJ2-7,TRBV18,-,TGTGCCACCGACGCCATCAGGGGGACTCTTCTCTTC,CATDAIRGTLLF
TRBD2,TRBJ2-7,TRBV20-1,few,TGCAGTGCTCCCTACCCCACTAGCGGGGGGGCTCACGAGCAGTACTTC,CSAPYPTSGGAHEQYF
-,TRBJ1-1,TRBV7-2,-,TGTGCCAGCAGCCTGTTTCGGGGGGGGAACACTGAAGCTTTCTTT,CASSLFRGGNTEAFF
-,TRBJ2-4,TRBV12-3/TRBV12-4,few,TGTGCCACTACAAGGGGCAGGGGAAATCTAGCCAAAAACATTCAGTACTTC,CATTRGRGNLAKNIQYF
TRBD2,TRBJ2-7,TRBV7-2,-,TGTGCCAGCAGCCTTCAGCGGGGGGATTATAACGAGCAGTACTTC,CASSLQRGDYNEQYF
TRBD2,TRBJ2-5,TRBV6-2/TRBV6-3,few,TGTGCCAGCAGTTACTCGATAGCGGGAGTCGGCTTAGGGGAGACCCAGTACTTC,CASSYSIAGVGLGETQYF
-,TRBJ2-7,TRBV4-1,-,TGCGCCAGCAGCCAAACGGACAGCCGGGCCGAGCAGTACTTC,CASSQTDSRAEQYF
-,TRBJ2-1,TRBV5-1,few,TGCGCCAGCAGCTTGGATGGAAGAACCTACAATGAGCAGTTCTTC,CASSLDGRTYNEQFF
TRBD1,TRBJ2-1,TRBV6-1,-,TGTGCCAGCAGTGAAAGGGGGCTGTACAATGAGCAGTTCTTC,CASSERGLYNEQFF
-,TRBJ2-5,TRBV18,-,TGTGCCAGCTCCCGTCCAAGGCCTAGCGATGAGACCCAGTACTTC,CASSRPRPSDETQYF
-,TRBJ2-3,TRBV12-3/TRBV12-4,few,TGTGCCAGCAGTCCCCCCCTAAGGGGCACAGATACGCAGTATTTT,CASSPPLRGTDTQYF
-,TRBJ2-7,TRBV5-1,once,TGCGCCAGCAGCCCACCCCGAGGTATCAAATACGAGCAGTACTTC,CASSPPRGIKYEQYF
-,TRBJ1-2,TRBV27,few,TGTGCCAGCAGCCAAACAGTCCTCTACGGCTACACCTTC,CASSQTVLYGYTF
-,TRBJ1-2,TRBV12-3/TRBV12-4,many,TGTGCCAGCCCCAAAGGACAGCGAGCTAACTATGGCTACACCTTC,CASPKGQRANYGYTF
TRBD1,TRBJ2-3,TRBV20-1,few,TGCAGTGCTAGAGGGGACAGGGGGGTTGTAGATACGCAGTATTTT,CSARGDRGVVDTQYF
-,TRBJ2-5,TRBV12-3/TRBV12-4,-,TGTGCCAGCAGTTTCGGGTTTTCGGGGGAGACCCAGTACTTC,CASSFGFSGETQYF
-,TRBJ2-7,TRBV6-1,few,TGTGCCAGCAGTGGTTTTGGGGGTTCCTACGAGCAGTACTTC,CASSGFGGSYEQYF
TRBD1,TRBJ1-2,TRBV7-2,-,TGTGCCAGCAGCTTGGGGACAGGGCAAGGTAGCGGCTACACCTTC,CASSLGTGQGSGYTF
-,TRBJ1-1,TRBV27,-,TGTGCCAGCACCCCGGTTACGAGGAGCACTGAAGCTTTCTTT,CASTPVTRSTEAFF
-,TRBJ2-7,TRBV6-5,many,TGTGCCAGCAGTTACGGCCAGAACTCCTACGAGCAGTACTTC,CASSYGQNSYEQYF
TRBD2,TRBJ2-7,TRBV7-9,-,TGTGCCAGCAGCCATGGACTAGCGGGAGGCTTCTCCTACGAGCAGTACTTC,CASSHGLAGGFSYEQYF
TRBD2,TRBJ2-1,TRBV9,-,TGTGCCAGCAGCACCTTATCGGGAGGGCCTTACAATGAGCAGTTCTTC,CASSTLSGGPYNEQFF